This record covers a single TCR beta chain. The antigen is unknown. Sequencing was performed with immunoSEQ multiplex PCR; in TCRdb, only in-frame clones are kept and a portion is missing. The sample has about 130,000 clones, 88% seen once; the top ten hold approximately 1.5%. This entry comes from a study of cytomegalovirus exposure and HLA in healthy donors. General observations from the study: The study labeled roughly 160 TCR beta chains cytomegalovirus-associated. Cytomegalovirus status was reportedly diagnosed by the classifier with high sensitivity and specificity. Rare TCR sequences dominated, though some public TCRs recurred in many donors. In vitro work confirmed that three CMV-associated chains recognize CMV antigens.

This CDR3 comprises 16 residues. Germline lookup yields CDR1 SEHNR and CDR2 FQNEAQ (reference sequence). V shed 1 base and J 3 bases; nucleotides not matched to a gene: 7. The J gene is TRBJ2-7, the V gene TRBV7-9; the match to TRBD1 covers 9 bases. The sample taken for sequencing was PBMCs. The receptor was derived from a young man in good health and CMV-seronegative. In nucleotides, the CDR3 is TGTGCCAGCAGCTTAGGGGGACAGGGACGAAACTACGAGCAGTACTTC. Its translation is CASSLGGQGRNYEQYF.